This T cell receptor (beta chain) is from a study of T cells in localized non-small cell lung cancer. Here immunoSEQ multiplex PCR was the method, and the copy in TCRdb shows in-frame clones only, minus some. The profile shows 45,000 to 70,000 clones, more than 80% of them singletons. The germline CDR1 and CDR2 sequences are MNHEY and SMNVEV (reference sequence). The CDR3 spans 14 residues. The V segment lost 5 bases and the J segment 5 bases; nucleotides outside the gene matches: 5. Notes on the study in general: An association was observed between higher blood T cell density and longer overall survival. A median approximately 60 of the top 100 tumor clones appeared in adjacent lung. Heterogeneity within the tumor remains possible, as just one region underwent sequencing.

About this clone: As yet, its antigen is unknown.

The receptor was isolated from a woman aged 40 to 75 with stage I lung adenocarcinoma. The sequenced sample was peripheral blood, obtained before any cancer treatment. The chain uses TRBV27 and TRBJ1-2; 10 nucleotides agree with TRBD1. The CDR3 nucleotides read TGTGCCAGCAGTCCCGCGGACAGGGGGTATGGCTACACCTTC. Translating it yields CASSPADRGYGYTF.